Below, 31 T cell receptor beta chains from the same sample are listed, as sequenced in a study of blood T cell repertoires in COVID-19. Sequencing used immunoSEQ multiplex PCR; TCRdb keeps in-frame clones, though not all of them. Altogether about 110,000 clones are present, roughly 70% being singletons, with the ten largest covering about 2%. The specimen was peripheral blood. Receptor source: a woman in her forties with acute or convalescent COVID-19.

The rearrangement uses TRBV11-2 and TRBJ1-1, with TRBD1 as a possible D gene (5 bases). This CDR3 contains 13 residues. V was cut by 0 bases and J by 7 bases, with 9 bases left in between. Looked up from germline, CDR1 is SGHAT and CDR2 is FQNNGV. The CDR3 sequence is CASSLDRGGEAFF. CDR3 sequence (DNA): TGTGCCAGCAGCTTAGATCGGGGGGGTGAAGCTTTCTTT.

The chain employs TRBV6-5 and TRBJ2-1; TRBD1 agrees at 7 bases. CDR3 length equals 15 residues. CDR1 and CDR2 (germline): MNHEY, SVGAGI. Trimming cost V 2 bases and J 6 bases; bases outside gene matches: 7. Here the CDR3 reads CASSYTRQGPNEQFF. The CDR3, as DNA: TGTGCCAGCAGTTACACACGACAGGGACCCAATGAGCAGTTCTTC.

The chain employs TRBV19 and TRBJ1-6, with a possible D match to TRBD1 (6 bases). This CDR3 has 15 residues. V was cut by 9 bases and J by 0 bases, with 12 bases left in between. Germline-derived CDR1 and CDR2 are LNHDA and SQIVND (reference sequence). This CDR3 is CASRDTTSYNSPLHF. The CDR3 DNA sequence: TGTGCCAGCCGGGACACAACCTCCTATAATTCACCCCTCCACTTT.

The rearrangement joins TRBV3-1 (or the pseudogene TRBV3-2) to TRBJ1-6; 8 bases are shared with TRBD1. The CDR3 sequence is 15 residues long. The germline gives CDR1 LGHDT, CDR2 YNNKEL (reference sequence). V gave up 3 bases and J gave up 8 bases; unmatched junction bases: 6. In DNA form, the CDR3 reads TGTGCCAGCAGCCAGGCACAGGGGGTATATTCACCCCTCCACTTT. Residues: CASSQAQGVYSPLHF.

The rearrangement links TRBV4-2 to TRBJ2-3, with TRBD2 matching over 12 bases. Germline CDR1 and CDR2: LGHNA and YNFKEQ. The CDR3 extends over 15 amino acids. Trimming cost V 6 bases and J 8 bases; bases outside gene matches: 9. CDR3 sequence reads: CASSPSGGAEGTQYF. The CDR3 nucleotides read TGTGCCAGCAGTCCTAGCGGGGGGGCCGAAGGTACGCAGTATTTT.

The gene calls are TRBV28 and TRBJ2-1, with TRBD2 matching 10 bases. Trimming took 3 bases from V and 3 from J; bases not matched to a gene: 2. Per germline, CDR1 MDHEN and CDR2 SYDVKM. This CDR3 has 15 residues. The CDR3 DNA follows: TGTGCCAGCAGTTTCGTAGCGGGGGGCTACAATGAGCAGTTCTTC. Encoded protein: CASSFVAGGYNEQFF.

This clone was picked up a small number of times. CDR3 in DNA: TGTGCCAGCAGTATGGGGACTAGCGGGGGGGCCTACAATGAGCAGTTCTTC. Amino acids: CASSMGTSGGAYNEQFF. This chain uses TRBV7-9 with TRBJ2-1; 16 bases fit TRBD2. V was pared by 6 bases and J by 2 bases, with 4 bases of the junction left unmatched. The CDR3 loop spans 17 amino acids. Per the germline V gene, CDR1 is SEHNR and CDR2 is FQNEAQ (reference sequence).

The J gene is TRBJ1-3, the V gene TRBV18; possibly TRBD1 for D (6 bases). With 3 bases removed from V and 3 bases from J, the gap between germline ends came to 12 bases. Germline loops: CDR1 KGHSH, CDR2 LQKENI. This CDR3 has 15 amino acids. The CDR3 region is CASSPRDTVGNTIYF. CDR3 nucleotide sequence: TGTGCCAGCTCACCGAGGGACACCGTTGGAAACACCATATATTTT.

The chain uses TRBV6-2 or TRBV6-3 and TRBJ2-7; no definite D call. The CDR3 consists of 14 residues. Trimming took off 6 bases at V and 3 bases at J, with 15 bases between the two ends. Germline CDR1 reads MNHEY; CDR2 reads SVGEGT. CDR3 sequence reads: CASSHQPNYYEQYF. The CDR3 DNA reads as TGTGCCAGCAGCCATCAACCGAACTACTACGAGCAGTACTTC.

This chain joins TRBV25-1 and TRBJ1-5; 9 bases align to TRBD1. Germline CDR1 reads MGHDK; CDR2 reads SYGVNS. V trimming: 6 bases; J trimming: 2 bases; junction bases outside the gene matches: 5. CDR3 length: 15 residues. CDR3 loop: CASRGTGLGNQPQHF. The CDR3 bases are TGTGCCAGCAGAGGGACAGGGCTGGGCAATCAGCCCCAGCATTTT. Full variable domain (missing parts from reference TRBV25-1 and TRBJ1-5): EADIYQTPRYLVIGTGKKITLECSQTMGHDKMYWYQQDPGMELHLIHYSYGVNSTEKGDLSSESTVSRIRTEHFPLTLESARPSHTSQYLCASRGTGLGNQPQHFGDGTRLSIL.

The chain employs TRBV6-1 and TRBJ1-5; TRBD1 might be the D (6 bases). This CDR3 is 15 amino acids long. Looked up from germline, CDR1 is MNHNS and CDR2 is SASEGT. The V end was cut by 1 base, the J end by 8 bases, with 15 bases between. The CDR3, as DNA: TGTGCCAGCAGTGAAGGGACAGAGGGATGGGAGCCCCAGCATTTT. As protein: CASSEGTEGWEPQHF.

V gene TRBV5-6 combines with J gene TRBJ2-2; 10 nucleotides line up with TRBD1. The CDR3 length is 17 residues. Germline CDR1 reads SGHDT; CDR2 reads YYEEEE. J gave up 6 bases and V 0 bases, and 8 bases lay outside the gene matches. The CDR3 DNA reads TGTGCCAGCAGCTTGGGGGACAGGGGAATTGGGGCCGGGGAGCTGTTTTTT. Its protein is CASSLGDRGIGAGELFF.

The rearrangement uses TRBV28 and TRBJ2-7, with 7 bases lining up with TRBD2. With V trimmed by 4 bases and J by 4 bases, 10 bases remained unmatched. Germline V gene sequence: CDR1 MDHEN, CDR2 SYDVKM. This CDR3 is built from 15 residues. CDR3 DNA sequence: TGTGCCAGCAGTTGGTTCAGGACTAGATCTTACGAGCAGTACTTC. Amino acids: CASSWFRTRSYEQYF.

This rearrangement joins TRBV7-3 to TRBJ2-2, with a weak D call TRBD1 (5 bases). Germline V gene lookup returns CDR1 SGHTA and CDR2 FQGTGA. This CDR3 is built from 15 residues. V was pared by 5 bases and J by 0 bases, with 10 bases between. The CDR3 nucleotides read TGTGCCAGCAGCCTCGGACACGCGAACACCGGGGAGCTGTTTTTT. This translates into CASSLGHANTGELFF.

Concerning this clone itself: A much larger clone sits a single nucleotide away, making a read error possible. The V gene is TRBV6-1, the J gene TRBJ1-1, with D maybe TRBD1 (6 bases). The germline gives CDR1 MNHNS, CDR2 SASEGT. The CDR3 length is 14 residues. The CDR3 spells CTSSEGQGHTEAFF. CDR3 nucleotides: TGTACCAGCAGTGAAGGGCAGGGGCACACTGAAGCTTTCTTT.

The J gene is TRBJ1-1, the V gene TRBV9, with 7 bases that match TRBD1. CDR1 SGDLS and CDR2 YYNGEE come from the germline V gene. The ends lost 0 bases at V and 1 base at J; junction bases unmatched: 3. The CDR3 loop spans 15 amino acids. Written as DNA, the CDR3 is TGTGCCAGCAGCGTAGGGACAGGTAAGAACACTGAAGCTTTCTTT. Translated: CASSVGTGKNTEAFF.

CDR3 nucleotide sequence: TGTGCCAGCTCTCTGGCATATGCCTACGAGCAGTACTTC. Protein sequence: CASSLAYAYEQYF. The V gene is TRBV13, the J gene TRBJ2-7; D gene unclear. The germline V and J ends were trimmed by 8 bases and 2 bases, with 13 bases remaining between them. The CDR3 extends over 13 amino acids. Per the germline V gene, CDR1 is PRHDT and CDR2 is FYEKMQ (reference sequence).

This clone has a count of ten or more. The chain is built from TRBV2 and TRBJ1-6, with 7 bases fitting TRBD1. Germline loops: CDR1 SNHLY, CDR2 FYNNEI. J lost 7 bases, V lost 5 bases, and 5 bases had no gene match. The CDR3 is made up of 14 amino acids. CDR3 loop: CASSTGTANSPLHF. As DNA, the CDR3 is TGTGCCAGCAGTACCGGGACAGCAAATTCACCCCTCCACTTT.

V usage is TRBV6-5 and J usage is TRBJ1-2; 8 nucleotides align to TRBD1. V was clipped by 2 bases and J by 8 bases; unmatched bases: 10. The CDR3 covers 15 residues. The germline V gene encodes CDR1 MNHEY and CDR2 SVGAGI. CDR3 in DNA: TGTGCCAGCAGTTACCGAAAACAGGGGGTAGGCGGCTACACCTTC. Amino acids: CASSYRKQGVGGYTF.

On this clone itself: The same CDR3 can be traced to other DNA sequences in this sample. The chain recombines TRBV11-2 with TRBJ2-5, with TRBD2 matching over 7 bases. The CDR3 runs to 15 residues. Germline V gene data show CDR1 as SGHAT and CDR2 as FQNNGV. V lost 2 bases to trimming and J lost 2 bases; unmatched junction nucleotides: 5. In DNA, the CDR3 is TGTGCCAGCAGCTTATCTAACGGGGGGCAAGAGACCCAGTACTTC. This gives the protein CASSLSNGGQETQYF.

The chain links TRBV19 to TRBJ2-7, with 12 bases fitting TRBD1. V lost 5 bases, J lost 6 bases, and 8 bases stayed unmatched. Germline CDR1 LNHDA, CDR2 SQIVND (reference sequence). The CDR3 spans 15 residues. The DNA of the CDR3 is TGTGCCAGTAGTCCCCGGGACAGGGGGCGCGCCGAGCAGTACTTC. Protein product: CASSPRDRGRAEQYF.

The chain couples TRBV15 to TRBJ1-6; 9 nucleotides align to TRBD1. Trimming removed 1 base from V and 7 bases from J; junction bases left unmatched: 5. The CDR3 is 16 amino acids. Germline V gene data show CDR1 as LNHNV and CDR2 as YYDKDF (reference sequence). The DNA of the CDR3 is TGTGCCACCAGCAGAGGGCGAGGACAGGGGAATTCACCCCTCCACTTT. Amino acids: CATSRGRGQGNSPLHF.

This clone occurred many times. The rearrangement joins TRBV2 to TRBJ1-4; D not resolved. Germline CDR1 reads SNHLY; CDR2 reads FYNNEI. With 7 bases removed from V and 5 bases from J, the gap between germline ends came to 11 bases. The CDR3 is made up of 13 amino acids. This CDR3 reads CASKVGVNEKLFF. CDR3 sequence (DNA): TGTGCCAGCAAGGTGGGAGTAAATGAAAAACTGTTTTTT.

The chain uses TRBV28 and TRBJ2-5; D possibly corresponds to TRBD2 (5 bases). V was pared by 2 bases and J by 5 bases, with 24 bases between. Germline values: CDR1 MDHEN, CDR2 SYDVKM. The CDR3 length is 18 residues. The CDR3, as DNA: TGTGCCAGCAGTTTAGGTGGGTCGGGGTCCTTTAAGGCGGAGACCCAGTACTTC. Translated: CASSLGGSGSFKAETQYF.

The CDR3 sequence: CASSYSGQNTGELFF. The CDR3 DNA reads as TGTGCCAGCAGTTACTCGGGACAGAACACCGGGGAGCTGTTTTTT. The rearrangement links TRBV6-6 to TRBJ2-2; a weak D match, TRBD1 (6 bases). The CDR3 loop spans 15 amino acids. V was pared by 0 bases and J by 1 base, with 6 bases between. The germline CDR1 and CDR2 sequences are MNHNY and SVGAGI (reference sequence).

This sequence joins TRBV7-2 and TRBJ2-5, with 7 bases fitting TRBD2. Germline-derived CDR1 and CDR2 are SGHTA and FQGNSA. The CDR3 loop spans 15 amino acids. Trimming cost V 2 bases and J 5 bases; bases outside gene matches: 8. The CDR3 DNA reads as TGTGCCAGCAGCTTACCTCTCGGGGGGAGGGAGACCCAGTACTTC. It codes for CASSLPLGGRETQYF. Variable domain in full (rest from reference TRBV7-2 and TRBJ2-5): GAGVSQSPSNKVTEKGKDVELRCDPISGHTALYWYRQSLGQGLEFLIYFQGNSAPDKSGLPSDRFSAERTGGSVSTLTIQRTQQEDSAVYLCASSLPLGGRETQYFGPGTRLLVL.

The chain couples TRBV5-1 to TRBJ2-5; D unresolved. With 0 bases removed from V and 2 bases from J, the gap between germline ends came to 8 bases. CDR3 size: 14 residues. CDR1 is SGHRS and CDR2 is YFSETQ in the germline V gene. For the CDR3, the DNA is TGCGCCAGCAGCTTGGCAGGTTTTCAAGAGACCCAGTACTTC. It translates to CASSLAGFQETQYF. Full variable domain (rest looked up from reference TRBV5-1 and TRBJ2-5): KAGVTQTPRYLIKTRGQQVTLSCSPISGHRSVSWYQQTPGQGLQFLFEYFSETQRNKGNFPGRFSGRQFSNSRSEMNVSTLELGDSALYLCASSLAGFQETQYFGPGTRLLVL.

DNA for the CDR3: TGTGCCAGCAGCTGGGGAGCGGGGGGCCCGAACACCGGGGAGCTGTTTTTT. This sequence encodes CASSWGAGGPNTGELFF. This rearrangement joins TRBV7-7 to TRBJ2-2, with 9 bases lining up with TRBD2. The V gene's germline CDR1 is SSHAT and CDR2 FNYEAQ (reference sequence). With V trimmed by 4 bases and J by 0 bases, 6 bases remained unmatched. CDR3 length: 17 amino acids.

V is TRBV11-2 and J is TRBJ2-7, with a possible D match to TRBD1 (6 bases). The CDR3 runs 14 residues. V was trimmed by 0 bases and J by 4 bases, leaving 10 bases between them. Germline V gene sequence: CDR1 SGHAT, CDR2 FQNNGV. CDR3 nucleotides: TGTGCCAGCAGCTTAGATCCAACAGGGTACGAGCAGTACTTC. Its protein is CASSLDPTGYEQYF. Complete variable domain (other parts from reference TRBV11-2 and TRBJ2-7): EAGVAQSPRYKIIEKRQSVAFWCNPISGHATLYWYQQILGQGPKLLIQFQNNGVVDDSQLPKDRFSAERLKGVDSTLKIQPAKLEDSAVYLCASSLDPTGYEQYFGPGTRLTVT.

This clone was seen a single time. V and J are TRBV6-2 or TRBV6-3 and TRBJ1-2; maybe TRBD1 (5 bases). The germline V and J ends were trimmed by 2 bases and 2 bases, with 12 bases remaining between them. The germline gives CDR1 MNHEY, CDR2 SVGEGT. The length of the CDR3 is 15 residues. The CDR3 reads CASSYPARQNYGYTF. CDR3 nucleotides: TGTGCCAGCAGTTACCCCGCTCGACAGAACTATGGCTACACCTTC.

The V call is TRBV7-8, the J call TRBJ1-3; possibly TRBD1 for D (5 bases). Between the trimmed V and J ends, which lost 5 bases and 4 bases, there was a span of 21 bases. This CDR3 contains 17 residues. CDR1 and CDR2 (germline): SGHVS, FQNEAQ. CDR3: CASSRRDQIAGGNTIYF. CDR3 coding DNA: TGTGCCAGCAGCCGCCGGGACCAAATAGCGGGGGGAAACACCATATATTTT.